Listed below are T cell receptor beta chains from one sample, sequenced in a study of identical twins. MiXCR, applied by TCRdb to the 5' RACE reads, yields one record per CDR3 protein. Of 550,000 to 800,000 distinct CDR3 sequences listed, 7.1% are singletons. The same data also went into a second study, on yellow fever vaccine responses in identical twins.

Sequences were obtained from PBMCs. The origin of the receptors is a woman aged 18-29 years in good health. Both conserved end residues are part of each CDR3. D genes are given only for firm matches. Where a row states a size, it is once, few, many or the class of an expanded clone; other rows omit it.

clone_size d_call j_call v_call cdr3_aa cdr3_nt
many - TRBJ2-4 TRBV12-3/TRBV12-4 CASSPGLAKNIQYF TGTGCCAGCAGTCCTGGGCTAGCCAAAAACATTCAGTACTTC
- - TRBJ2-1 TRBV4-2 CASSLTANNEQFF TGTGCCAGCTCGCTGACAGCGAACAATGAGCAGTTCTTC
few - TRBJ2-2 TRBV4-2 CASSQGSGVSGELFF TGTGCCAGCAGCCAAGGGTCGGGGGTTTCCGGGGAGCTGTTTTTT
- - TRBJ1-4 TRBV20-1 CSASRSTNEKLFF TGCAGTGCTAGTCGTTCGACGAATGAAAAACTGTTTTTT
- - TRBJ2-2 TRBV5-1 CASSSPLATGELFF TGCGCCAGCAGTTCTCCTTTGGCTACCGGGGAGCTGTTTTTT
few - TRBJ1-3 TRBV7-8 CASSLLSILDSGNTIYF TGTGCCAGCAGCTTACTTAGTATCCTCGACTCTGGAAACACCATATATTTT
many - TRBJ2-1 TRBV5-6 CASNLMGGNEQFF TGTGCCAGCAACCTTATGGGGGGCAATGAGCAGTTCTTC
- - TRBJ2-2 TRBV7-2 CASSLVSSANTGELFF TGTGCCAGCAGCTTAGTATCGTCAGCGAACACCGGGGAGCTGTTTTTT
many - TRBJ1-1 TRBV5-1 CASSSIGASYTEAFF TGCGCCAGCAGCTCAATAGGGGCGTCCTACACTGAAGCTTTCTTT
- - TRBJ2-4 TRBV27 CASSWGTGYGNIQYF TGTGCCAGCAGTTGGGGAACAGGGTATGGAAACATTCAGTACTTC